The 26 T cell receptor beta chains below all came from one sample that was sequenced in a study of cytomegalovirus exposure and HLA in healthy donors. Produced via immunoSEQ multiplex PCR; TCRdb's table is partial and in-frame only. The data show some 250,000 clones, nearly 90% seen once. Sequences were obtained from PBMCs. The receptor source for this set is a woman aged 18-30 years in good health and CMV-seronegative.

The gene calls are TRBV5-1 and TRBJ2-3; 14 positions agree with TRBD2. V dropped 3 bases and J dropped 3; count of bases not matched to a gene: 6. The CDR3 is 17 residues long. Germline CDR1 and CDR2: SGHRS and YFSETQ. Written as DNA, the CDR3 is TGCGCCAGCAGCTCAGGGACTAGCGGGGGCCTAACAGATACGCAGTATTTT. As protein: CASSSGTSGGLTDTQYF.

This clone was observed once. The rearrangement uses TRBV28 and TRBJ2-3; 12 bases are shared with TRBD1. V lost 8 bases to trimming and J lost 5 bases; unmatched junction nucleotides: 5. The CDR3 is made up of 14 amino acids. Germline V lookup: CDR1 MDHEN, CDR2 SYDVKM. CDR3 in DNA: TGTGCCAGCTCGGGACAGGGGGCGGGAGATACGCAGTATTTT. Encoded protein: CASSGQGAGDTQYF.

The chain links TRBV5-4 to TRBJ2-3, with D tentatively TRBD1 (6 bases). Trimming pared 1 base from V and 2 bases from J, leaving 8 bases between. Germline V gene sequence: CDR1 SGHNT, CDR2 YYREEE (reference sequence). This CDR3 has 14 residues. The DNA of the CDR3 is TGTGCCAGCAGCTTGACAGGGAACACAGATACGCAGTATTTT. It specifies CASSLTGNTDTQYF. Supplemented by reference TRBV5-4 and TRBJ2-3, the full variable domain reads ETGVTQSPTHLIKTRGQQVTLRCSSQSGHNTVSWYQQALGQGPQFIFQYYREEENGRGNFPPRFSGLQFPNYSSELNVNALELDDSALYLCASSLTGNTDTQYFGPGTRLTVL.

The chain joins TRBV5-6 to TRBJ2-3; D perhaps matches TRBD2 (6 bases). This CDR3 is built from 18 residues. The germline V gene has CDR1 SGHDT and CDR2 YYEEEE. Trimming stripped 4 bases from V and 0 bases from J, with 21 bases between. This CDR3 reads CASSGQEVAAPSTDTQYF. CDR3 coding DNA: TGTGCCAGCAGCGGGCAGGAAGTAGCGGCCCCTAGCACAGATACGCAGTATTTT.

CDR3: CASSFFHRDDGYTF. The CDR3 DNA reads TGTGCCAGCAGCTTTTTCCACAGGGATGATGGCTACACCTTC. The rearrangement joins TRBV5-6 to TRBJ1-2; perhaps TRBD1 as D (6 bases). CDR3 size: 14 residues. CDR1 SGHDT and CDR2 YYEEEE come from the germline V gene. V dropped 2 bases and J dropped 6 bases, with 14 bases sitting between them.

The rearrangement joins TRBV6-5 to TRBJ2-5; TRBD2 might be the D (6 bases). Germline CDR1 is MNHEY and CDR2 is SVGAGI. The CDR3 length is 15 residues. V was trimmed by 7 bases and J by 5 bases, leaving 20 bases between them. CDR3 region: CASTHRGTGMETQYF. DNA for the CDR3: TGTGCCAGCACCCACCGGGGGACGGGGATGGAGACCCAGTACTTC.

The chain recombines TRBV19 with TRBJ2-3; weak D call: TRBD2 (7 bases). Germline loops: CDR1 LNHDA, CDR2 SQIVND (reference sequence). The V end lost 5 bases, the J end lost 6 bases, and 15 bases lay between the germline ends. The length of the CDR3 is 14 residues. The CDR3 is CASSRWGGRDTQYF. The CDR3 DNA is TGTGCCAGTAGTCGGTGGGGGGGCAGGGATACGCAGTATTTT.

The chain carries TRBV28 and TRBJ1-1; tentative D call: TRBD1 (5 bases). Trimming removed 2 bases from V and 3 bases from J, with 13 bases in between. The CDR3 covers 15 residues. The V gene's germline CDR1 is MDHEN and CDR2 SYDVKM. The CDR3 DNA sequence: TGTGCCAGCAGTTTACCCCCGGGGGGGGACACTGAAGCTTTCTTT. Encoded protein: CASSLPPGGDTEAFF.

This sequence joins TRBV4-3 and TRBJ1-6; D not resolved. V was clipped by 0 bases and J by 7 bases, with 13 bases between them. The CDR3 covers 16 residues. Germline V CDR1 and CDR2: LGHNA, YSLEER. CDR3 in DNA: TGCGCCAGCAGCCAAGACCCCCCGGGGTTGAATTCACCCCTCCACTTT. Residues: CASSQDPPGLNSPLHF.

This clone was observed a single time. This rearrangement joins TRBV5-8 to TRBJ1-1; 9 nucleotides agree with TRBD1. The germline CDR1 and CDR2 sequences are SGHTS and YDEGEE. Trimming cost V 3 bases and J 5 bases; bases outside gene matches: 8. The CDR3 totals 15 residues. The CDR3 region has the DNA TGTGCCAGCAGCTGGGACAGGGCGCTGGGAACTGAAGCTTTCTTT. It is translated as CASSWDRALGTEAFF.

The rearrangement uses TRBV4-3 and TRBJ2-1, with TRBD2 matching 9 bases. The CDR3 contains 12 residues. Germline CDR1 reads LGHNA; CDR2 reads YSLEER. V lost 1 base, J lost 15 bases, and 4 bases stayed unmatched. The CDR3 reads CASSQVGTSLFF. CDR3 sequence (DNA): TGCGCCAGCAGCCAAGTGGGGACTAGCCTGTTCTTC.

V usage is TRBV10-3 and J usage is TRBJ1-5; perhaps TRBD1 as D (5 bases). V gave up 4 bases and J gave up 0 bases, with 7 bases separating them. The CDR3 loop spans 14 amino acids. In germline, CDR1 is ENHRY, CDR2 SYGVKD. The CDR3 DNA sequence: TGTGCCATCAGTGTTCAGGGTAGCAATCAGCCCCAGCATTTT. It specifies CAISVQGSNQPQHF.

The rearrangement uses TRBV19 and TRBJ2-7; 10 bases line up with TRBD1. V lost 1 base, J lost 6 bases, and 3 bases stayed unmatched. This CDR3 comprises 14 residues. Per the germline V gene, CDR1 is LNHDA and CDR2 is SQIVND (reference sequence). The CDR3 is CASSIGQGASEQYF. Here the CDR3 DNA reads TGTGCCAGTAGTATAGGACAGGGGGCGAGCGAGCAGTACTTC.

CDR3 coding DNA: TGTGCCAGCAGTTTCGATCGATATGGCGGGGGGGCCGAAGAGACCCAGTACTTC. Its translation: CASSFDRYGGGAEETQYF. The rearrangement uses TRBV27 and TRBJ2-5; the match to TRBD2 covers 9 bases. With 3 bases clipped from V and 3 bases from J, the junction kept 14 bases outside the gene matches. The length of the CDR3 is 18 residues. Germline V gene sequence: CDR1 MNHEY, CDR2 SMNVEV (reference sequence).

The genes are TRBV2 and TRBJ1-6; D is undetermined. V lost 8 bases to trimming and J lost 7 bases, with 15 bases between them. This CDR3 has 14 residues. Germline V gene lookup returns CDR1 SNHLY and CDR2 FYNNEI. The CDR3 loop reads CASRNSGGNSPLHF. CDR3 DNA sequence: TGTGCCAGCCGAAATTCAGGTGGAAATTCACCCCTCCACTTT.

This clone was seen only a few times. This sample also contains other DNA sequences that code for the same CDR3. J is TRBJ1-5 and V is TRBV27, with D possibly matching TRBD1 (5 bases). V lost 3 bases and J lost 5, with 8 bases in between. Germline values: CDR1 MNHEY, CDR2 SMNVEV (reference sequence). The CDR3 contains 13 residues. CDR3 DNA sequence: TGTGCCAGCAGTTTGAAAGGGGATCAGCCCCAGCATTTT. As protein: CASSLKGDQPQHF.

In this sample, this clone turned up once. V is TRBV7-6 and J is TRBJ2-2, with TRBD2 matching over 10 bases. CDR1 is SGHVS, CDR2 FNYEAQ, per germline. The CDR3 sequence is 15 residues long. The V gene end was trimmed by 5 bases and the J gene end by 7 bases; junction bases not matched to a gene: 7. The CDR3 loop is CASSPSGGASGELFF. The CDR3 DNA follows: TGTGCCAGCAGCCCCAGCGGGGGGGCCAGCGGGGAGCTGTTTTTT. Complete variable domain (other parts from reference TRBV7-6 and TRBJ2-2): GAGVSQSPRYKVTKRGQDVALRCDPISGHVSLYWYRQALGQGPEFLTYFNYEAQQDKSGLPNDRFSAERPEGSISTLTIQRTEQRDSAMYRCASSPSGGASGELFFGEGSRLTVL.

The CDR3 spells CASSFRGGGEQYV. CDR3 sequence (DNA): TGTGCCAGCAGTTTTCGAGGGGGTGGCGAGCAGTACGTC. This sequence joins TRBV28 and TRBJ2-7, with D possibly matching TRBD1 (6 bases). Between the trimmed V and J ends, which lost 3 bases and 6 bases, there was a span of 12 bases. The length of the CDR3 is 13 residues. Germline V CDR1 and CDR2: MDHEN, SYDVKM.

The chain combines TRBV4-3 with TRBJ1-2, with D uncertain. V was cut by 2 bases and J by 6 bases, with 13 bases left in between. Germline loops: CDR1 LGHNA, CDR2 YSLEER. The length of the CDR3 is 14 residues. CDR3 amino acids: CASSQRAGWDGYTF. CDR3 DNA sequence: TGCGCCAGCAGCCAAAGGGCGGGGTGGGATGGCTACACCTTC.

The DNA of the CDR3 is TGTGCCAGCTCACCGCAACCAGGGGCGCTAAACACCGGGGAGCTGTTTTTT. Protein product: CASSPQPGALNTGELFF. The chain recombines TRBV18 with TRBJ2-2; TRBD1 is a possible D gene (6 bases). V lost 3 bases, J lost 2 bases, and 16 bases lay in between. CDR3 length equals 17 residues. Germline V gene sequence: CDR1 KGHSH, CDR2 LQKENI.

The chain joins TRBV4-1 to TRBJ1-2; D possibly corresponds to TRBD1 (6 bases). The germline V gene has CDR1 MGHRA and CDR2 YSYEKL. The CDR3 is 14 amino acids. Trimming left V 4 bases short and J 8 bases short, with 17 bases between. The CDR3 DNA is TGCGCCAGCAGCCTCGTGGGGCGGACAGACGGCTACACCTTC. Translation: CASSLVGRTDGYTF.

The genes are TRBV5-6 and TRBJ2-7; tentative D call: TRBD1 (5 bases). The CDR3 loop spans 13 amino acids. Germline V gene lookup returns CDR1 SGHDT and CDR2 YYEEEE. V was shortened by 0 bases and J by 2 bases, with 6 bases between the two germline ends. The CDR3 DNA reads TGTGCCAGCAGCTTGGGCAGGGCCTACGAGCAGTACGTC. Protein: CASSLGRAYEQYV.

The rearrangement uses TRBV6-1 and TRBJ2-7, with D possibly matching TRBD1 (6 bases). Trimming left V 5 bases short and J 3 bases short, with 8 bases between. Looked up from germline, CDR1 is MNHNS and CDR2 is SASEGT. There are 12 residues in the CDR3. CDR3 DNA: TGTGCCAGCAGTTCACAGGGCTACGAGCAGTACGTC. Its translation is CASSSQGYEQYV.

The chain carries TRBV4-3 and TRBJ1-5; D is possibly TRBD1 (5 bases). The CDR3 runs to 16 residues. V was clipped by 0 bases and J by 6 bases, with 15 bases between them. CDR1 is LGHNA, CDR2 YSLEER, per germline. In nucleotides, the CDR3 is TGCGCCAGCAGCCAAGATATTAGGGGAAGAGGTCAGCCCCAGCATTTT. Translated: CASSQDIRGRGQPQHF.

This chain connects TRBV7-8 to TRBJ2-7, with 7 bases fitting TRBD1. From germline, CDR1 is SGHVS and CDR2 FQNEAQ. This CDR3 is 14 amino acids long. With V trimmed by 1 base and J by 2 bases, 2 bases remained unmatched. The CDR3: CASSLGDRTYEQYF. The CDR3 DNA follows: TGTGCCAGCAGCTTAGGGGACAGAACCTACGAGCAGTACTTC. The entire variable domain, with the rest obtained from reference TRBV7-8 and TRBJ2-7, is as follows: GAGVSQSPRYKVAKRGQDVALRCDPISGHVSLFWYQQALGQGPEFLTYFQNEAQLDKSGLPSDRFFAERPEGSVSTLKIQRTQQEDSAVYLCASSLGDRTYEQYFGPGTRLTVT.

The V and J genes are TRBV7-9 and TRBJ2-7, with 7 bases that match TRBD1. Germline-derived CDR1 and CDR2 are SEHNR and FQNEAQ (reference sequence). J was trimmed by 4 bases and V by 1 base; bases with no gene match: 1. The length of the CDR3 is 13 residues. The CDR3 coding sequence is TGTGCCAGCAGCTTAGGGGACAGATACGAGCAGTACGTC. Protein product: CASSLGDRYEQYV.